One sample yielded the 27 T cell receptor beta chains listed below, sequenced in a study of vaccination and CD4 T cells after COVID-19. Cultured CD4+ T cell DNA underwent sequencing with the Oncomine TCR Beta short-read assay. TCRdb reanalysed the PCR reads using MiXCR and keeps one entry per CDR3 protein. The sample has about 18,000 distinct CDR3 sequences; approximately 59% are singletons. No antigen has been assigned to these receptors. Treatment: approximately 11-day PBMC culture with coronavirus spike peptide pools or control peptides (ViraFEST assay). Sequencing was performed on CD4+ T cells from blood, cultured in vitro, taken after SARS-CoV-2 vaccination. The receptors come from a human donor who had recovered from COVID-19.

The J gene is TRBJ2-1, the V gene TRBV7-9; 10 bases fit TRBD2. This CDR3 spans 15 amino acids. Germline V CDR1 and CDR2: SEHNR, FQNEAQ (reference sequence). After removal of 4 bases from V and 9 bases from J, the junction contained 9 bases not matched to a gene. CDR3 DNA sequence: TGTGCCAGCAGCTCTCGGGTAGCGGGGGGTGGTGAGCAGTTCTTC. This sequence encodes CASSSRVAGGGEQFF.

The rearrangement joins TRBV7-9 to TRBJ1-4, with a possible D match to TRBD1 (5 bases). The length of the CDR3 is 14 residues. V shed 5 bases and J shed 7 bases, with 14 bases lying between them. Germline V gene sequence: CDR1 SEHNR, CDR2 FQNEAQ (reference sequence). Here the CDR3 DNA reads TGTGCCAGCAGCGGCGGGGGGGGAGCTGAAAAACTGTTTTTT. This translates into CASSGGGGAEKLFF. The full variable domain, completed using reference TRBV7-9 and TRBJ1-4, is DTGVSQNPRHKITKRGQNVTFRCDPISEHNRLYWYRQTLGQGPEFLTYFQNEAQLEKSRLLSDRFSAERPKGSFSTLEIQRTEQGDSAMYLCASSGGGGAEKLFFGSGTQLSVL.

The rearrangement uses TRBV11-2 and TRBJ1-2; 7 bases are shared with TRBD1. V dropped 0 bases and J dropped 7; count of bases not matched to a gene: 2. Germline V gene lookup returns CDR1 SGHAT and CDR2 FQNNGV. The CDR3 totals 13 residues. The CDR3 region has the DNA TGTGCCAGCAGCTTAGATACAGGGGTTGGCTACACCTTC. Translating gives CASSLDTGVGYTF.

The gene calls are TRBV7-9 and TRBJ1-2; D is unclear. Trimming removed 1 base at V and 3 bases at J, with 9 bases between. Germline V gene data show CDR1 as SEHNR and CDR2 as FQNEAQ (reference sequence). This CDR3 has 14 residues. CDR3 bases: TGTGCCAGCAGCTTAGGCTCAGCGGACTATGGCTACACCTTC. Protein: CASSLGSADYGYTF.

V and J are TRBV7-8 and TRBJ1-5, with D perhaps matching TRBD1 (5 bases). Trimming removed 1 base at V and 7 bases at J, with 14 bases between. This CDR3 spans 15 amino acids. Germline CDR1 reads SGHVS; CDR2 reads FQNEAQ. As DNA, the CDR3 is TGTGCCAGCAGCTTAGAAGGATCAGGGAGGCAGCCCCAGCATTTT. This gives the protein CASSLEGSGRQPQHF.

The genes are TRBV7-7 and TRBJ1-5; D gene ambiguous. Trimming removed 7 bases at V and 0 bases at J, with 25 bases between. Germline V gene data show CDR1 as SSHAT and CDR2 as FNYEAQ (reference sequence). The CDR3 is made up of 19 amino acids. The CDR3 reads CASNLKTRWTENSNQPQHF. Written as DNA, the CDR3 is TGTGCCAGCAACCTTAAGACCCGCTGGACGGAGAATAGCAATCAGCCCCAGCATTTT.

The chain employs TRBV7-9 and TRBJ1-1, with D possibly TRBD1 on 5 matching bases. The CDR3 is 13 amino acids. In germline, CDR1 is SEHNR, CDR2 FQNEAQ (reference sequence). V was pared by 1 base and J by 3 bases, with 6 bases between. CDR3 region: CASSLVGDTEAFF. The CDR3 bases are TGTGCCAGCAGCTTAGTGGGGGACACTGAAGCTTTCTTT.

This clonotype has more than one count but fewer than ten. V usage is TRBV21-1 and J usage is TRBJ1-1; no check of the table's D call, TRBD1, against the DNA was made. TRBV21-1 counts as a pseudogene. The CDR3 is 13 amino acids. CDR3 DNA: TGTGCCAGCAGCAAAGGGAGGGGGGATGAAGCTTTCTTT. Encoded protein: CASSKGRGDEAFF.

The chain carries TRBV4-3 and TRBJ2-1; maybe TRBD1 (5 bases). Germline V lookup: CDR1 LGHNA, CDR2 YSLEER. The CDR3 consists of 15 residues. V was clipped by 0 bases and J by 7 bases, with 13 bases between them. The CDR3: CASSQDPGSGNEQFF. CDR3 nucleotides: TGCGCCAGCAGCCAAGATCCAGGGTCTGGGAATGAGCAGTTCTTC.

The chain joins TRBV7-9 to TRBJ1-2, with TRBD1 matching over 8 bases. V lost 1 base to trimming and J lost 7 bases; unmatched junction nucleotides: 17. The germline CDR1 and CDR2 sequences are SEHNR and FQNEAQ (reference sequence). The CDR3 is 18 amino acids. This CDR3 reads CASSLGAGGTTGMRGYTF. The CDR3 bases are TGTGCCAGCAGCTTAGGGGCAGGGGGCACAACTGGGATGCGTGGCTACACCTTC. The whole variable domain, filled in from reference TRBV7-9 and TRBJ1-2, reads DTGVSQNPRHKITKRGQNVTFRCDPISEHNRLYWYRQTLGQGPEFLTYFQNEAQLEKSRLLSDRFSAERPKGSFSTLEIQRTEQGDSAMYLCASSLGAGGTTGMRGYTFGSGTRLTVV.

The chain is built from TRBV28 and TRBJ2-1; TRBD1 agrees at 7 bases. CDR1 is MDHEN, CDR2 SYDVKM, per germline. The CDR3 has 13 residues. The trim removed 7 bases at V and 8 bases at J, leaving 8 bases unmatched. Written as DNA, the CDR3 is TGTGCCAGCATGAGGGGGCGAGGGGATGAGCAGTTCTTC. Its protein is CASMRGRGDEQFF.

This rearrangement joins TRBV6-1 to TRBJ1-2, with no clear D. Looked up from germline, CDR1 is MNHNS and CDR2 is SASEGT. The CDR3 is 13 residues long. V lost 4 bases and J 1 base, leaving 7 bases between the germline ends. The CDR3 loop reads CASSVTLNYGYTF. As DNA, the CDR3 is TGTGCCAGCAGTGTAACCCTTAACTATGGCTACACCTTC.

The table lists this clonotype with a count of one. The gene calls are TRBV19 and TRBJ1-1, with a weak D call TRBD1 (5 bases). The CDR3 is 16 amino acids. V was clipped by 1 base and J by 5 bases, with 17 bases between them. In germline, CDR1 is LNHDA, CDR2 SQIVND (reference sequence). CDR3 sequence (DNA): TGTGCCAGTAGTATAGCGGTAAGGGGCGGCGGAACTGAAGCTTTCTTT. The encoded protein is CASSIAVRGGGTEAFF.

A remark on this clonotype: Since no conserved phenylalanine or tryptophan closes the CDR3, a read error is the likely cause. The chain links TRBV6-2 or TRBV6-3 to TRBJ1-5; D ambiguous. The germline V gene encodes CDR1 MNHEY and CDR2 SVGEGT. The CDR3 is 15 residues long. Trimming cost V 3 bases and J 3 bases, with 12 bases left between them. In nucleotides, the CDR3 is TGTGCCAGCAGTTATGATGGGCGGACCAATCAGCCCCAGCATCTT. Translation gives CASSYDGRTNQPQHL.

The V gene is TRBV19, the J gene TRBJ1-6; no definite D call. The CDR3 runs to 13 residues. Looked up from germline, CDR1 is LNHDA and CDR2 is SQIVND (reference sequence). The V end was cut by 1 base, the J end by 10 bases, with 8 bases between. The CDR3 here is CASSIGQVSPLHF. CDR3 DNA: TGTGCCAGTAGTATAGGTCAGGTATCACCCCTCCACTTT.

The CDR3 DNA sequence: TGTGCCAGCCTAACCGGGACTAGCGGGAACCGGCAGTACTTC. Its translation is CASLTGTSGNRQYF. The rearrangement links TRBV2 to TRBJ2-7, with 13 bases lining up with TRBD2. The germline V gene encodes CDR1 SNHLY and CDR2 FYNNEI. J lost 9 bases, V lost 8 bases, and 10 bases had no gene match. The length of the CDR3 is 14 residues. Full variable domain (outside the CDR3, taken from reference TRBV2 and TRBJ2-7): EPEVTQTPSHQVTQMGQEVILRCVPISNHLYFYWYRQILGQKVEFLVSFYNNEISEKSEIFDDQFSVERPDGSNFTLKIRSTKLEDSAMYFCASLTGTSGNRQYFGPGTRLTVT.

The rearrangement links TRBV5-8 to TRBJ2-2; a possible D gene is TRBD2 (6 bases). The V and J ends lost 2 bases and 5 bases respectively, with 16 bases between them. This CDR3 is 16 amino acids long. Germline V gene lookup returns CDR1 SGHTS and CDR2 YDEGEE. The CDR3 DNA sequence: TGTGCCAGCAGCTTTGGGGCACTAGCCCGAACCGGGGAGCTGTTTTTT. Translated, it gives CASSFGALARTGELFF.

This clonotype was counted only a few times. This chain links TRBV20-1 with TRBJ2-1; 12 bases match TRBD2. CDR1 and CDR2 from the germline V gene are DFQATT and SNEGSKA (reference sequence). There are 16 residues in the CDR3. Losses at the gene ends were 3 bases for V and 4 bases for J; bases not matched to a gene: 7. The CDR3 region is CSARTSGSRSYNEQFF. CDR3 in DNA: TGCAGTGCTAGGACTAGCGGGAGCCGTAGTTACAATGAGCAGTTCTTC.

The chain recombines TRBV7-2 with TRBJ1-1; D gene unclear. The length of the CDR3 is 13 residues. Trimming cost V 7 bases and J 1 base, with 10 bases left between them. The germline V gene has CDR1 SGHTA and CDR2 FQGNSA. DNA for the CDR3: TGTGCCAGCAACCCACGATCGAACACTGAAGCTTTCTTT. As protein: CASNPRSNTEAFF.

The chain joins TRBV6-1 to TRBJ1-4, with D perhaps matching TRBD1 (5 bases). CDR3 length: 15 amino acids. Germline loops: CDR1 MNHNS, CDR2 SASEGT. Trimming removed 2 bases at V and 6 bases at J, with 13 bases between. Here the CDR3 reads CASSERSQGHEKLFF. CDR3 nucleotide sequence: TGTGCCAGCAGTGAAAGGAGCCAGGGCCATGAAAAACTGTTTTTT.

J is TRBJ1-4 and V is TRBV20-1; D is unresolved. This CDR3 comprises 15 residues. Germline V gene data show CDR1 as DFQATT and CDR2 as SNEGSKA (reference sequence). Trimming shortened V by 2 bases and J by 6 bases, and 16 bases separated the two germline ends. The CDR3 bases are TGCAGTGCTAGACCCACCGGGATCCTTTATGAAAAACTGTTTTTT. Protein: CSARPTGILYEKLFF.

Regarding this clonotype: At one end the junction does not follow the germline gene, possibly because of a read error. The chain employs TRBV5-1 and TRBJ1-2; TRBD1 matches 7 bases. This CDR3 has 12 residues. Germline V CDR1 and CDR2: SGHRS, YFSETQ. CDR3 coding DNA: TGCGCCAGCAGCTTGGATAGGGGGCTCGAGGCCTTC. Translation: CASSLDRGLEAF.

This clonotype was picked up a small number of times. V gene TRBV20-1 combines with J gene TRBJ2-5; D gene ambiguous. Germline V lookup: CDR1 DFQATT, CDR2 SNEGSKA (reference sequence). There are 14 residues in the CDR3. Trimming stripped 0 bases from V and 1 base from J, with 9 bases between. CDR3 protein: CSARDLLGQETQYF. The CDR3 coding sequence is TGCAGTGCTAGAGACCTTCTAGGCCAAGAGACCCAGTACTTC.

V and J are TRBV6-5 and TRBJ1-1, with 12 positions matching TRBD1. Losses at the gene ends were 2 bases for V and 4 bases for J; bases not matched to a gene: 5. CDR3 length: 16 residues. From germline, CDR1 is MNHEY and CDR2 SVGAGI. CDR3 sequence (DNA): TGTGCCAGCAGTTACGGGGGGGACAGGGGGCTCACTGAAGCTTTCTTT. Translation: CASSYGGDRGLTEAFF.

This chain connects TRBV19 to TRBJ2-1; 8 positions match TRBD2. This CDR3 contains 15 residues. Looked up from germline, CDR1 is LNHDA and CDR2 is SQIVND (reference sequence). The V and J ends lost 1 base and 6 bases, in that order; junction bases with no gene match: 5. The CDR3 sequence: CASSIVAGMPNEQFF. The CDR3 bases are TGTGCCAGTAGTATAGTAGCGGGGATGCCCAATGAGCAGTTCTTC.

This clonotype appeared a few times. The chain couples TRBV20-1 to TRBJ1-5; no clear D gene. The CDR3 sequence is 13 residues long. The ends were cut back, 2 bases at V and 0 bases at J, with 5 bases in the middle. Per the germline V gene, CDR1 is DFQATT and CDR2 is SNEGSKA (reference sequence). The CDR3: CSARQLSNQPQHF. As DNA, the CDR3 is TGCAGTGCTAGACAGCTTAGCAATCAGCCCCAGCATTTT.

This clonotype was detected only a few times. The V and J genes are TRBV7-8 and TRBJ2-3; 13 nucleotides agree with TRBD2. There are 16 residues in the CDR3. V was pared by 5 bases and J by 1 base, with 3 bases of the junction left unmatched. Germline assignment: CDR1 SGHVS and CDR2 FQNEAQ. The CDR3 protein is CASSHGLAGGTDTQYF. As DNA, the CDR3 is TGTGCCAGCAGCCACGGACTAGCGGGAGGCACAGATACGCAGTATTTT.